The 4 T cell receptor beta chains below all came from one sample that was sequenced in a study of response to subunit inactivated influenza vaccine. TCRdb independently ran MiXCR on the RT-PCR reads; one entry per CDR3 protein. The data contain roughly 780,000 distinct CDR3 sequences, about 18% of them singletons. Sequences were derived from PBMCs from blood, sampled more than 4 days after vaccination. All receptors come from a man aged 50-59 years who received an inactivated influenza vaccine.

This chain connects TRBV21-1 to TRBJ1-6. TRBV21-1 is deemed a pseudogene. This CDR3 has 14 amino acids. CDR3 DNA: TGTGCCAGCAGCAAATGGAATCTTAATTCACCCCTCCACTTT. This encodes CASSKWNLNSPLHF.

The chain employs TRBV12-3 or TRBV12-4 and TRBJ1-3; no definite D call. With 8 bases removed from V and 0 bases from J, the gap between germline ends came to 8 bases. The CDR3 loop spans 13 amino acids. CDR3 bases: TGTGCCAGCGAGGAATCCTCTGGAAACACCATATATTTT. Residues: CASEESSGNTIYF.

This clonotype was picked up many times. This chain's CDR3 is CASSLGLAGYQETQYF. Here the CDR3 DNA reads TGTGCCAGCAGTTTGGGACTAGCGGGATACCAAGAGACCCAGTACTTC. This chain joins TRBV12-3 or TRBV12-4 and TRBJ2-5, with 13 nucleotides matching TRBD2. The CDR3 extends over 16 amino acids. With 3 bases clipped from V and 0 bases from J, the junction kept 1 base outside the gene matches.

This clonotype has a handful of counts. The V call is TRBV20-1, the J call TRBJ2-7; TRBD1 agrees at 10 bases. V was clipped by 1 base and J by 3 bases; unmatched bases: 3. The germline CDR1 and CDR2 sequences are DFQATT and SNEGSKA (reference sequence). The CDR3 has 14 residues. The CDR3 nucleotides are TGCAGTGCTAGAGCCGGGACAGGGGTCTACGAGCAGTACTTC. It encodes CSARAGTGVYEQYF.